This T cell receptor (beta chain) appears in the sequencing data of a study of Ad26.COV2.S vaccination and SARS-CoV-2 variants. Overall study: Ad26.COV2.S shots went into the muscle once or twice, 56 days apart.

V was shortened by 5 bases and J by 0 bases, with 15 bases between the two germline ends. CDR3 length equals 16 residues. The germline CDR1 and CDR2 sequences are SGHKS and YYEKEE (reference sequence). Comments on this clone: Its target is not known.

Sample treatment: roughly 18 received Ad26.COV2.S at low or high dose, single or two shots; 5 received placebo; per-sample allocation not given. All samples were drawn on day 63, counting from the first vaccine or placebo injection. Adults aged 18-55 years in Boston included the donor. Sequencing was performed with immunoSEQ multiplex PCR; in TCRdb, only in-frame clones are kept and a portion is missing. In the table there are around 270,000 clones, approximately 90% of which are singletons. The study's findings and limits: Vaccine and placebo recipients had similar non-spike TCR breadth.

The sequencing used peripheral blood, collected in a trial of Ad26.COV2.S vaccine versus placebo. The chain combines TRBV5-5 with TRBJ2-1; tentative D call: TRBD2 (6 bases). The sequence came from a person between 18 and 65 years old who received the Ad26.COV2.S COVID-19 vaccine or a placebo. The CDR3: CASRPTTSSSYNEQFF. The CDR3 region has the DNA TGTGCCAGCAGACCAACCACTAGCAGCTCCTACAATGAGCAGTTCTTC.